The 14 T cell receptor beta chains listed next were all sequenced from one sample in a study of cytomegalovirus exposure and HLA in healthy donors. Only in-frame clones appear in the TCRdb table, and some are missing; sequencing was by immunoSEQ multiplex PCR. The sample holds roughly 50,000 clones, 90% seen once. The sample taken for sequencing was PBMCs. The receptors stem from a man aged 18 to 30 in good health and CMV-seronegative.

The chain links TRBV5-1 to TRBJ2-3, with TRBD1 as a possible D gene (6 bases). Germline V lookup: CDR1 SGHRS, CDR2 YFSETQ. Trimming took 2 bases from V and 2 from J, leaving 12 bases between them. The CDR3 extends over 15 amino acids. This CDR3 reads CASSFGQFLTDTQYF. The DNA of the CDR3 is TGCGCCAGCAGCTTCGGACAGTTCCTCACAGATACGCAGTATTTT.

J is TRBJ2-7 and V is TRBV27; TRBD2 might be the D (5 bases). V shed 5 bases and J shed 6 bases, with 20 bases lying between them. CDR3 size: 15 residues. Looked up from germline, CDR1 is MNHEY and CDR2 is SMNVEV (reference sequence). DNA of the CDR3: TGTGCCAGCAGTGACCATAGCGCCCTACAGACCGAGCAGTACTTC. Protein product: CASSDHSALQTEQYF.

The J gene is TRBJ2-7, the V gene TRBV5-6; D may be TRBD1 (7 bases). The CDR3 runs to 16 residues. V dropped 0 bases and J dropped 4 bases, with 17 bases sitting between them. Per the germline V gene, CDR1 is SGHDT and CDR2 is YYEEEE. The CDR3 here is CASSLGLGQEGYEQYF. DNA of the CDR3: TGTGCCAGCAGCTTGGGACTTGGACAGGAGGGATACGAGCAGTACTTC. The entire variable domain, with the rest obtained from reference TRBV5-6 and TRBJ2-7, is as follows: DAGVTQSPTHLIKTRGQQVTLRCSPKSGHDTVSWYQQALGQGPQFIFQYYEEEERQRGNFPDRFSGHQFPNYSSELNVNALLLGDSALYLCASSLGLGQEGYEQYFGPGTRLTVT.

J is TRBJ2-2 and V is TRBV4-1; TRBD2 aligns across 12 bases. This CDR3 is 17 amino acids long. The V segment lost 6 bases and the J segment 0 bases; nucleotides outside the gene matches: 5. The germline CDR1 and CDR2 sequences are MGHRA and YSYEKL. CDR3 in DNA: TGCGCCAGCAGTCCAAGGACTAGCGGGGCGAACACCGGGGAGCTGTTTTTT. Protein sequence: CASSPRTSGANTGELFF.

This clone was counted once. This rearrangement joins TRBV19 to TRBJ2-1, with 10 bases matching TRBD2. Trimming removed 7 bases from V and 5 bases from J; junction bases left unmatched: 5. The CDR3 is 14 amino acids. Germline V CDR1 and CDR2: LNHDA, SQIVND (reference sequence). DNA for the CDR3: TGTGCCAGTAACCTAGCGGGAGTCCACAATGAGCAGTTCTTC. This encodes CASNLAGVHNEQFF.

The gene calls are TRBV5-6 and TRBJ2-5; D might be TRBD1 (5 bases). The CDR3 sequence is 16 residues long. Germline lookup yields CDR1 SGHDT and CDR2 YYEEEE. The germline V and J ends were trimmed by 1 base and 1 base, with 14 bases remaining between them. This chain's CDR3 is CASSLRSRAVQETQYF. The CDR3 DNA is TGTGCCAGCAGCTTGCGGTCCAGGGCGGTCCAAGAGACCCAGTACTTC.

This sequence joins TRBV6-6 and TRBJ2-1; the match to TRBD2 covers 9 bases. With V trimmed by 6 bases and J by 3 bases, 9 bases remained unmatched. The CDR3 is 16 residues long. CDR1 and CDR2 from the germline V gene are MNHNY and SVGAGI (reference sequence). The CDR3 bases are TGTGCCAGCAGGAAAACGACTAGCGGAATCTACAATGAGCAGTTCTTC. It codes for CASRKTTSGIYNEQFF.

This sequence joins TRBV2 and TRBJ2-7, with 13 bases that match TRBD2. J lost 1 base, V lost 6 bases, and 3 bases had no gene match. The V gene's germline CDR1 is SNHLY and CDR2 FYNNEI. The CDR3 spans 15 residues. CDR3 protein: CASRAGLAGSYEQYF. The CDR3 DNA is TGTGCCAGCAGGGCGGGACTAGCGGGGTCCTACGAGCAGTACTTC.

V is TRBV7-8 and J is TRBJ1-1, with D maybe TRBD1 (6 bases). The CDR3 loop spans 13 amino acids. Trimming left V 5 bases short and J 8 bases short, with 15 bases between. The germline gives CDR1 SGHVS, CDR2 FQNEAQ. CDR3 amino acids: CASSRGGASEAFF. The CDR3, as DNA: TGTGCCAGCAGCCGCGGGGGGGCCTCGGAAGCTTTCTTT.

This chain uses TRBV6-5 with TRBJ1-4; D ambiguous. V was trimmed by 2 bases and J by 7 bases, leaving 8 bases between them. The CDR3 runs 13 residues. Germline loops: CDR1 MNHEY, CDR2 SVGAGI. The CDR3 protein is CASSYRGGEKLFF. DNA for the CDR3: TGTGCCAGCAGTTACCGGGGAGGTGAAAAACTGTTTTTT.

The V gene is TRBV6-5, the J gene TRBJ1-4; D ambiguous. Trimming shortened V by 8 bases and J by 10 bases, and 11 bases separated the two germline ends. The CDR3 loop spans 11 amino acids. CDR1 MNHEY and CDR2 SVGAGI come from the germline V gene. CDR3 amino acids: CASSGEGKLFF. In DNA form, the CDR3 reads TGTGCCAGCTCCGGCGAGGGAAAACTGTTTTTT.

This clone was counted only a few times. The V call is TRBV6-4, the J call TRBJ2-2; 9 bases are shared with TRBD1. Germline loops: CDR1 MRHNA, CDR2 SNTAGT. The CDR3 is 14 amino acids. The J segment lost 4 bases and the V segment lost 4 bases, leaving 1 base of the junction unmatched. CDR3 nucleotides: TGTGCCAGCAGTGGGACAGGGGTCACCGGGGAGCTGTTTTTT. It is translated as CASSGTGVTGELFF.

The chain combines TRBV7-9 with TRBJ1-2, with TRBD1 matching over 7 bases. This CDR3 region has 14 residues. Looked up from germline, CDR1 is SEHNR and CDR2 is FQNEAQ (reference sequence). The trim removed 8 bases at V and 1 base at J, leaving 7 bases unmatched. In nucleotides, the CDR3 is TGTGCCAGCGGTGGGACAGCTCTTAACTATGGCTACACCTTC. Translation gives CASGGTALNYGYTF.

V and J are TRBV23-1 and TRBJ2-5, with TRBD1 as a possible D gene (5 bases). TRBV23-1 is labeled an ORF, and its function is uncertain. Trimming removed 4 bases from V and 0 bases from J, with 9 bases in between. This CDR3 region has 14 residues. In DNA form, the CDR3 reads TGCGCCAGCAGTCCCCAAGGGGACCAAGAGACCCAGTACTTC. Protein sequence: CASSPQGDQETQYF.